These 27 T cell receptor beta chains originate from one sample sequenced in a study of ipilimumab plus nivolumab after autologous stem cell transplantation. Profiled with immunoSEQ multiplex PCR; TCRdb holds only in-frame clones, not every one. The top ten clones hold around 9.6% of a sample with about 18,000 clones, roughly 85% of them seen once. The material sequenced was PBMCs, taken in a trial of ipilimumab plus nivolumab as post-transplant consolidation. Every receptor here comes from a male donor with diffuse large B-cell lymphoma.

J is TRBJ2-7 and V is TRBV7-9; the D is unclear. The CDR3 has 13 amino acids. The germline V gene has CDR1 SEHNR and CDR2 FQNEAQ (reference sequence). V lost 3 bases to trimming and J lost 0 bases, with 6 bases between them. CDR3 region: CASSLLNSYEQYF. DNA for the CDR3: TGTGCCAGCAGCTTGTTGAACTCCTACGAGCAGTACTTC.

This sequence joins TRBV5-5 and TRBJ2-1, with TRBD1 as a possible D gene (5 bases). V lost 0 bases and J lost 2, with 9 bases in between. Germline loops: CDR1 SGHKS, CDR2 YYEKEE (reference sequence). The CDR3 totals 15 residues. This CDR3 reads CASSLGIGAYNEQFF. For the CDR3, the DNA is TGTGCCAGCAGCTTGGGGATAGGGGCCTACAATGAGCAGTTCTTC.

J is TRBJ2-5 and V is TRBV7-9; perhaps TRBD2 as D (5 bases). The CDR3 has 18 residues. Germline V CDR1 and CDR2: SEHNR, FQNEAQ (reference sequence). The ends were cut back, 2 bases at V and 0 bases at J, with 19 bases in the middle. CDR3 region: CASSLKSVAPDHQETQYF. CDR3 nucleotides: TGTGCCAGCAGCTTAAAATCGGTAGCGCCCGATCACCAAGAGACCCAGTACTTC.

V and J are TRBV5-4 and TRBJ2-3; TRBD1 or TRBD2 may be the D gene (6 bases each). The germline CDR1 and CDR2 sequences are SGHNT and YYREEE (reference sequence). The CDR3 sequence is 14 residues long. Trimming cost V 4 bases and J 4 bases, with 13 bases left between them. This CDR3 reads CASSLLGGPDTQYF. The CDR3 DNA reads TGTGCCAGCAGCCTATTAGGGGGGCCAGATACGCAGTATTTT.

This clone was detected only once. This CDR3 reads CASSSLAGMTDTQYF. In nucleotides, the CDR3 is TGTGCCAGCAGCTCTCTAGCGGGGATGACAGATACGCAGTATTTT. The V gene is TRBV5-6, the J gene TRBJ2-3; 9 bases align to TRBD2. The length of the CDR3 is 15 residues. V gave up 3 bases and J gave up 3 bases; unmatched junction bases: 5. CDR1 is SGHDT, CDR2 YYEEEE, per germline. The whole variable domain, filled in from reference TRBV5-6 and TRBJ2-3, reads DAGVTQSPTHLIKTRGQQVTLRCSPKSGHDTVSWYQQALGQGPQFIFQYYEEEERQRGNFPDRFSGHQFPNYSSELNVNALLLGDSALYLCASSSLAGMTDTQYFGPGTRLTVL.

The chain carries TRBV12-5 and TRBJ2-3, with unresolved D. The CDR3 has 16 amino acids. CDR1 and CDR2 (germline): LGHNT, FRNRAP. Trimming left V 1 base short and J 1 base short, with 12 bases between. The CDR3 sequence is CASGLGVVGGTDTQYF. The CDR3 DNA reads as TGTGCTAGTGGTTTGGGGGTGGTGGGCGGCACAGATACGCAGTATTTT.

The rearrangement joins TRBV9 to TRBJ2-5; D is ambiguous. Germline CDR1 SGDLS, CDR2 YYNGEE. CDR3 size: 14 residues. Deletions cut 1 base from V and 5 bases from J, with 12 bases between. The CDR3: CASSVLSPAETQYF. The CDR3 nucleotides are TGTGCCAGCAGCGTACTGAGTCCGGCGGAGACCCAGTACTTC.

The CDR3 DNA is TGTGCCAGCAAGGGACAGGGGTTCTTAGGCACTGAAGCTTTCTTT. It translates to CASKGQGFLGTEAFF. This sequence joins TRBV2 and TRBJ1-1; 10 nucleotides line up with TRBD1. CDR1 and CDR2 from the germline V gene are SNHLY and FYNNEI. The J segment lost 4 bases and the V segment lost 7 bases, leaving 9 bases of the junction unmatched. This CDR3 spans 15 amino acids.

By share, this clone counts as medium-sized. V and J are TRBV5-6 and TRBJ2-5; 7 bases map to TRBD2. The CDR3 sequence is 15 residues long. CDR1 and CDR2 (germline): SGHDT, YYEEEE. V lost 0 bases, J lost 1 base, and 3 bases stayed unmatched. The chain's CDR3 is CASSLEAGTQETQYF. The CDR3 region has the DNA TGTGCCAGCAGCTTGGAAGCGGGGACCCAAGAGACCCAGTACTTC.

The chain has TRBV6-1 and TRBJ1-2; TRBD1 is a possible D gene (5 bases). The length of the CDR3 is 13 residues. The ends were cut back, 3 bases at V and 8 bases at J, with 13 bases in the middle. The germline V gene encodes CDR1 MNHNS and CDR2 SASEGT. As DNA, the CDR3 is TGTGCCAGCAGTGATACCTCCGGGACGGGCTACACCTTC. This sequence encodes CASSDTSGTGYTF.

V and J are TRBV7-2 and TRBJ2-2; TRBD2 agrees at 9 bases. This CDR3 is built from 15 residues. Per the germline V gene, CDR1 is SGHTA and CDR2 is FQGNSA. The V segment lost 4 bases and the J segment 6 bases; nucleotides outside the gene matches: 6. The CDR3 here is CASSSSGGPAGELFF. The CDR3 bases are TGTGCCAGCAGCTCAAGCGGGGGGCCAGCCGGGGAGCTGTTTTTT.

The chain links TRBV2 to TRBJ1-2; no definite D call. Per germline, CDR1 SNHLY and CDR2 FYNNEI. V lost 7 bases and J lost 8, with 17 bases in between. The CDR3 loop spans 13 amino acids. The chain's CDR3 is CASTPREAGGYTF. The CDR3 coding sequence is TGTGCCAGCACCCCCCGCGAGGCGGGCGGCTACACCTTC. Full variable domain (outside the CDR3, taken from reference TRBV2 and TRBJ1-2): EPEVTQTPSHQVTQMGQEVILRCVPISNHLYFYWYRQILGQKVEFLVSFYNNEISEKSEIFDDQFSVERPDGSNFTLKIRSTKLEDSAMYFCASTPREAGGYTFGSGTRLTVV.

In nucleotides, the CDR3 is TGTGCCAGCAGCTTAAGACGAGAAGAGACCCAGTACTTC. Its translation is CASSLRREETQYF. V and J are TRBV6-5 and TRBJ2-5; D call uncertain. CDR3 length equals 13 residues. Trimming left V 6 bases short and J 3 bases short, with 11 bases between. Germline V lookup: CDR1 MNHEY, CDR2 SVGAGI.

The chain joins TRBV2 to TRBJ2-1; tentatively, D is TRBD1 (5 bases). Germline V gene data show CDR1 as SNHLY and CDR2 as FYNNEI. The CDR3 consists of 14 residues. Trimming pared 8 bases from V and 1 base from J, leaving 12 bases between. The CDR3 coding sequence is TGTGCCAGCCTCAGGGATGGGTCCTACAATGAGCAGTTCTTC. Protein sequence: CASLRDGSYNEQFF.

CDR3 nucleotide sequence: TGTGCTGGCAGCTTAAATCAGCAAGAGACCCAGTACTTC. Its translation: CAGSLNQQETQYF. J is TRBJ2-5 and V is TRBV7-7; D is ambiguous. The CDR3 is 13 residues long. CDR1 SSHAT and CDR2 FNYEAQ come from the germline V gene (reference sequence).

The chain recombines TRBV5-1 with TRBJ2-5; D might be TRBD2 (5 bases). Germline-derived CDR1 and CDR2 are SGHRS and YFSETQ. The CDR3 has 14 amino acids. Trimming stripped 0 bases from V and 7 bases from J, with 13 bases between. This CDR3 is CASSLEPGLGTQYF. The DNA of the CDR3 is TGCGCCAGCAGCTTGGAGCCGGGATTGGGGACCCAGTACTTC. Variable domain in full (rest from reference TRBV5-1 and TRBJ2-5): KAGVTQTPRYLIKTRGQQVTLSCSPISGHRSVSWYQQTPGQGLQFLFEYFSETQRNKGNFPGRFSGRQFSNSRSEMNVSTLELGDSALYLCASSLEPGLGTQYFGPGTRLLVL.

DNA of the CDR3: TGTGCCACCAGCAGAGAGTTACAGGGTAATCAGCCCCAGCATTTT. It yields the protein CATSRELQGNQPQHF. This chain links TRBV15 with TRBJ1-5, with D maybe TRBD1 (6 bases). The CDR3 is 15 residues long. Deletions cut 0 bases from V and 4 bases from J, with 10 bases between. Germline values: CDR1 LNHNV, CDR2 YYDKDF (reference sequence).

The rearrangement links TRBV6-1 to TRBJ2-7, with 9 bases aligning to TRBD1. CDR3 size: 13 residues. V was pared by 8 bases and J by 2 bases, with 4 bases of the junction left unmatched. Germline values: CDR1 MNHNS, CDR2 SASEGT. CDR3 residues: CASHRGPPYEQYF. The CDR3 DNA reads TGTGCCAGCCACAGGGGGCCTCCCTACGAGCAGTACTTC.

The chain recombines TRBV7-6 with TRBJ2-2; D is unresolved. The germline V gene encodes CDR1 SGHVS and CDR2 FNYEAQ. Trimming removed 5 bases at V and 5 bases at J, with 12 bases between. The CDR3 runs to 14 residues. Written as DNA, the CDR3 is TGTGCCAGCAGCCCTGGCCCGCTTACCGGGGAGCTGTTTTTT. It encodes CASSPGPLTGELFF.

This sequence joins TRBV7-9 and TRBJ1-6; D might be TRBD1 (6 bases). Germline V CDR1 and CDR2: SEHNR, FQNEAQ (reference sequence). The CDR3 sequence is 15 residues long. Deletions cut 3 bases from V and 5 bases from J, with 11 bases between. The CDR3 bases are TGTGCCAGCAGCTTTACACAGGGAAATAATTCACCCCTCCACTTT. This encodes CASSFTQGNNSPLHF.

The chain has TRBV7-3 and TRBJ2-2, with TRBD1 matching 8 bases. The CDR3 consists of 15 residues. The junction had 4 bases not matched to a gene; V was cut back by 5 bases and J by 2 bases. CDR1 and CDR2 from the germline V gene are SGHTA and FQGTGA. In DNA, the CDR3 is TGTGCCAGCAGCGAGACAGGGGCCAACACCGGGGAGCTGTTTTTT. Its protein product is CASSETGANTGELFF.

The rearrangement joins TRBV2 to TRBJ1-5; D not certain. V gave up 4 bases and J gave up 2 bases, with 9 bases separating them. There are 14 residues in the CDR3. Germline V gene lookup returns CDR1 SNHLY and CDR2 FYNNEI. CDR3 DNA: TGTGCCAGCAGTGGTACACAGCGCAATCAGCCCCAGCATTTT. Protein: CASSGTQRNQPQHF.

The V gene is TRBV4-2, the J gene TRBJ1-1; D gene uncertain. The V end lost 0 bases, the J end lost 11 bases, and 16 bases lay between the germline ends. In germline, CDR1 is LGHNA, CDR2 YNFKEQ. This CDR3 contains 14 residues. The CDR3 here is CASSQETESMRAFF. The CDR3 nucleotides read TGTGCCAGCAGCCAAGAAACAGAGAGCATGAGGGCTTTCTTT.

The V gene is TRBV5-4, the J gene TRBJ2-7, with a possible D match to TRBD2 (6 bases). CDR1 is SGHNT, CDR2 YYREEE, per germline (reference sequence). V shed 3 bases and J shed 6 bases, with 16 bases lying between them. The CDR3 is made up of 14 amino acids. The CDR3 spells CASSWRGPQGEQYF. CDR3 DNA sequence: TGTGCCAGCAGCTGGAGGGGACCTCAAGGCGAGCAGTACTTC.

Remarks on this clone: The sample contains more than one DNA sequence encoding this CDR3. The chain couples TRBV2 to TRBJ1-3; no definite D call. CDR1 is SNHLY and CDR2 is FYNNEI in the germline V gene. With 6 bases removed from V and 0 bases from J, the gap between germline ends came to 15 bases. The CDR3 runs 16 residues. This chain's CDR3 is CASSLGPIHSGNTIYF. As DNA, the CDR3 is TGTGCCAGCAGCCTCGGACCGATCCACTCTGGAAACACCATATATTTT.

The gene calls are TRBV6-1 and TRBJ2-7; 8 bases align to TRBD2. V was pared by 2 bases and J by 3 bases, with 3 bases of the junction left unmatched. The CDR3 extends over 14 amino acids. Germline V gives CDR1 MNHNS, CDR2 SASEGT. DNA for the CDR3: TGTGCCAGCAGTGAATGGACTAGCCTCTACGAGCAGTACTTC. This translates into CASSEWTSLYEQYF.

The chain couples TRBV6-5 to TRBJ2-5; possibly TRBD2 for D (7 bases). Gene TRBJ2-7 matches the end of the DNA better, so the J call may be wrong. CDR1 and CDR2 from the germline V gene are MNHEY and SVGAGI. The CDR3 has 14 amino acids. CDR3 sequence reads: CASSYRGALYEQYF. CDR3 nucleotides: TGTGCCAGCAGTTATCGGGGGGCCCTCTACGAGCAGTACTTC.